The source of this TCR beta chain is a study of Graves' ophthalmopathy and Graves' hyperthyroidism. Turning to the study itself: Peripheral blood was collected at initial diagnosis, before any treatment.

This clonotype occurred a few times. Antigen: not known. The CDR3 sequence is 16 residues long. V gave up 3 bases and J gave up 1 base, with 15 bases separating them. The study, taken as a whole, reports: Sensitivity reached nearly 71% and specificity around 76% when the model predicted ophthalmopathy progression.

Amplifying from RNA transcripts, the study obtained TCR beta CDR3 regions. Second-round multiplex PCR followed a first-round RT-PCR using HTBI primers. TCRdb ran MiXCR on the multiplex PCR reads and lists one entry per CDR3 protein. The data contain 150,000 to 200,000 distinct CDR3 sequences, approximately 40% of them singletons. Moderate-to-severe activity, with CAS ≥3, NOSPECS ≥4 and duration under 3 months, characterized the donors with ophthalmopathy. The sample comprised peripheral blood. The sequence was collected from a man aged 25 to 45 with Graves' ophthalmopathy. This chain joins TRBV12-3 or TRBV12-4 and TRBJ2-5; the D is unclear. The CDR3 coding sequence is TGTGCCAGCAGTTTTTCCTCTCCTGGACGCCAAGAGACCCAGTACTTC. Protein sequence: CASSFSSPGRQETQYF.